One and the same sample provided the 3 T cell receptor beta chains below, sequenced in a study of CXCR3-negative and CXCR3-positive naive CD8 T cells. Researchers prepared the TRB cDNA libraries using 5' RACE with UMI labels. Using the 5' RACE reads, TCRdb records one entry per CDR3 protein without DNA. The listing records tens of thousands of distinct CDR3 sequences. The sequencing sample was made of naive CXCR3- CD8+ T cells from blood. This sample's subset: CD45RO-CCR7+CD27+CD95- naive CD8+ T cells lacking CXCR3 (TNR3-). Source of these receptors: a human donor in good health. Some clones in this sample may be carry-over from other donors' samples.

The V and J genes are TRBV3-1 and TRBJ2-7; TCRdb's assignment of TRBD1 cannot be checked, as there is no DNA. This CDR3 region has 13 residues. Germline V gene data show CDR1 as LGHDT and CDR2 as YNNKEL (reference sequence). Here the CDR3 reads CASSQVGGYEQYF.

The rearrangement joins TRBV29-1 to TRBJ1-2; no DNA is available, so the TRBD1 call from TCRdb remains unchecked. Germline loops: CDR1 SQVTM, CDR2 ANQGSEA. This CDR3 is built from 14 residues. CDR3: CSVVLWGGDYGYTF.

The chain joins TRBV4-1 to TRBJ2-7; TCRdb proposes TRBD1, but this gene call is untestable without DNA. The CDR3 is made up of 15 amino acids. From germline, CDR1 is MGHRA and CDR2 YSYEKL. The chain's CDR3 is CASSQERDGSYEQYF.